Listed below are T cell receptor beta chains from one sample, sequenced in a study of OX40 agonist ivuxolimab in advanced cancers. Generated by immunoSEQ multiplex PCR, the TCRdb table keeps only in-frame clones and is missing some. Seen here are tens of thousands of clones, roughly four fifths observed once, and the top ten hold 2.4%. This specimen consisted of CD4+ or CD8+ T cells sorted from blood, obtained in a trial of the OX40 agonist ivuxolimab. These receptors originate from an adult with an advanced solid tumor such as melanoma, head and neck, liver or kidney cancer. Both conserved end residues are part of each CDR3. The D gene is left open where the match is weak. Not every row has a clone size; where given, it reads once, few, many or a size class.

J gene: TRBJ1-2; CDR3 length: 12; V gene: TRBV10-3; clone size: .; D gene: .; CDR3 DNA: TGTGCCATCGCTCAGGGGAACTATGGCTACACCTTC; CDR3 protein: CAIAQGNYGYTF
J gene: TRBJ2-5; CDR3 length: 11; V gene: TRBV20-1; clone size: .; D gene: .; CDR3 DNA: TGCAGTGCTAGATCGTGGGAGACCCAGTACTTC; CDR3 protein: CSARSWETQYF
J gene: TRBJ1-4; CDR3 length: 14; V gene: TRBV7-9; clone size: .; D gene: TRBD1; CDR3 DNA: TGTGCCAGCAGCCGATTTGAGGACAGGGAAAAGCTGTTTTTT; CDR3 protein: CASSRFEDREKLFF
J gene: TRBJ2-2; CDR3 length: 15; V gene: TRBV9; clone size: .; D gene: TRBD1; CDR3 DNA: TGTGCCAGCAGCCAGACAGGGGGTAACACCGGGGAGCTGTTTTTT; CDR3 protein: CASSQTGGNTGELFF
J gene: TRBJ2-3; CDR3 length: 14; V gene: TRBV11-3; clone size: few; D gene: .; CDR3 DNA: TGTGCCAGCAGCGTGACCACAAGCACAGATACGCAGTATTTT; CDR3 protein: CASSVTTSTDTQYF
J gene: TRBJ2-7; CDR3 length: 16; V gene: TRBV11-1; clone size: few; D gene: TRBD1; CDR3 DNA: TGTGCCAGCAGCTTGGACAGGGTCTCAAGTACGTACGAGCAGTACTTC; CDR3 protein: CASSLDRVSSTYEQYF
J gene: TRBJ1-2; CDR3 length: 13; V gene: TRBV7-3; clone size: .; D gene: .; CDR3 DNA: TGTGCCAGCAGCTTAATCCCAGGGGATGGCTACACCTTC; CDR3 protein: CASSLIPGDGYTF
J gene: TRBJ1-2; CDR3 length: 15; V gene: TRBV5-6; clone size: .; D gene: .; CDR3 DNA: TGTGCCAGCAGACGCCGGGACACGGGCAAATATGGCTACACCTTC; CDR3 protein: CASRRRDTGKYGYTF
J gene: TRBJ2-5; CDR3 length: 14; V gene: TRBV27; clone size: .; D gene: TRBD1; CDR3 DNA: TGTGCCAGCAGTCCGGACAGGGGTTGGGAGACCCAGTACTTC; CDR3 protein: CASSPDRGWETQYF
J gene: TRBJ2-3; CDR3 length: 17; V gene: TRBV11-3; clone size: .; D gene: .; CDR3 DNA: TGTGCCAGCAGCTTAGGCGTCGGGAGTCGGGGCACAGATACGCAGTATTTT; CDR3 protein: CASSLGVGSRGTDTQYF
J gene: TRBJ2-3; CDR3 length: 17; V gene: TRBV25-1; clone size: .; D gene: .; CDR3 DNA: TGTGCCAGCAGTCACCGGGGGGGGGACAGGGCAATGGGTACGCAGTATTTT; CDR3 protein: CASSHRGGDRAMGTQYF
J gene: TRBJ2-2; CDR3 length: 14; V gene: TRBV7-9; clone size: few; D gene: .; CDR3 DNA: TGTGCCAGCAGTTTCCCACCGAACACCGGGGAGCTGTTTTTT; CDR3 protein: CASSFPPNTGELFF
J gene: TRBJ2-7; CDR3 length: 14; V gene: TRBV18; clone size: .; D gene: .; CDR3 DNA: TGTGCCAGCTCGCCGGGGAACGGACCCTACGAGCAGTACTTC; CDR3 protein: CASSPGNGPYEQYF
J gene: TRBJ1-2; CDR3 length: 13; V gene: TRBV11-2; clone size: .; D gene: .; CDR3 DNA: TGTGCCACCCAACCGGGACCGACCTATGGCTACACCTTC; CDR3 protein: CATQPGPTYGYTF
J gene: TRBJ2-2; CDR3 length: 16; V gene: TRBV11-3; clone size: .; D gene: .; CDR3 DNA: TGTGCCAGCAGCTTAGAGAGTGGCAAAAACACCGGGGAGCTGTTTTTT; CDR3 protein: CASSLESGKNTGELFF
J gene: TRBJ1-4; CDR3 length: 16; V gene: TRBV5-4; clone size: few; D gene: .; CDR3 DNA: TGTGCCAGCAGCTCGGACCCCCATGCGGAGGGTGAAAAACTGTTTTTT; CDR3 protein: CASSSDPHAEGEKLFF
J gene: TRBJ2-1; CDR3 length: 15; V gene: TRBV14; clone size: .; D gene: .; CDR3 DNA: TGTGCCAGTACAATACGGGACTCTCCCGGGAATGAGCAGTTCTTC; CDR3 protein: CASTIRDSPGNEQFF
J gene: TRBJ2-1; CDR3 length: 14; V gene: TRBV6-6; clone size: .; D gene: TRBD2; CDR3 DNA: TGTGCCAGCACCAGACTAGCGGGAGTTGCTGAGCAGTTCTTC; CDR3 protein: CASTRLAGVAEQFF
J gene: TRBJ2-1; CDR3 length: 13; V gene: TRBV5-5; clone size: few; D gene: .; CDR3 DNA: TGTGCCAGCAGCATGCCCCTCTACAATGAGCAGTTCTTC; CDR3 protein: CASSMPLYNEQFF
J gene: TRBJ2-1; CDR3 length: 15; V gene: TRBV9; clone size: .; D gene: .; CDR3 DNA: TGTGCCAGCAGCGGAGAAAACCGAGGCTACAATGAGCAGTTCTTC; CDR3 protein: CASSGENRGYNEQFF
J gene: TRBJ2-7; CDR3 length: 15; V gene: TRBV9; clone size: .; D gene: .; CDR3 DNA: TGTGCCAGCAGCGCTGCCCCCGGGACCTTCTACGAGCAGTACTTC; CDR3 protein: CASSAAPGTFYEQYF
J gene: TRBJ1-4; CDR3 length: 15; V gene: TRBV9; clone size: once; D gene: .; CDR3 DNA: TGTGCCAGCAGCGTACAGGGGAGAGCTAATGAAAAACTGTTTTTT; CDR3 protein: CASSVQGRANEKLFF
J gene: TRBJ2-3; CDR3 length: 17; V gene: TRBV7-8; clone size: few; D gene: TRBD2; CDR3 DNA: TGTGCCAGCAGCTTAACCGGACTAGCGGGAAGCACAGATACGCAGTATTTT; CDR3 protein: CASSLTGLAGSTDTQYF
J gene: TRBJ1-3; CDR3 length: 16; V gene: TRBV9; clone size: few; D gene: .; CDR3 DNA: TGTGCCAGCAGCGTAGGGGTGGGCGCTTCTGGAAACACCATATATTTT; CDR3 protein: CASSVGVGASGNTIYF
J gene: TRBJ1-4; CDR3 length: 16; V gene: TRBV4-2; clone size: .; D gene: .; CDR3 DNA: TGTGCCAGCAGCCAGGAAAAGAGGGACACTAATGAAAAACTGTTTTTT; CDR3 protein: CASSQEKRDTNEKLFF
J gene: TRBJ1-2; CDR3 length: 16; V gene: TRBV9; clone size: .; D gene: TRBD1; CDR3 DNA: TGTGCCAGCAGCTCAGAGGTCTCAAACAGGGGACGTGGCTACACCTTC; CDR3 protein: CASSSEVSNRGRGYTF
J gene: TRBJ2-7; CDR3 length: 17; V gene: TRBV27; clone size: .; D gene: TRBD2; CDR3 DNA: TGTGCCAGCAGCGCTAAACCAGGACTAGCGGGAACCTACGAGCAGTACTTC; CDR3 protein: CASSAKPGLAGTYEQYF
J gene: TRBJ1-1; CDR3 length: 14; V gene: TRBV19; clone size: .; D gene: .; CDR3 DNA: TGTGCCAGTACCGCAGGCGGGACGTACACTGAAGCTTTCTTT; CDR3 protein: CASTAGGTYTEAFF
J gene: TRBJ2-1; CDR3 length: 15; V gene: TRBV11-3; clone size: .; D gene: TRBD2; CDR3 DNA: TGTGCCAGCAGCTTAGTTTCTAGCGGGTGGAATGAGCAGTTCTTC; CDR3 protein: CASSLVSSGWNEQFF
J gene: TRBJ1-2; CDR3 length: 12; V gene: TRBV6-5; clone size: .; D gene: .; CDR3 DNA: TGTGCCAGCAGTTACGGCAGATCCGGCTACACCTTC; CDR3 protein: CASSYGRSGYTF
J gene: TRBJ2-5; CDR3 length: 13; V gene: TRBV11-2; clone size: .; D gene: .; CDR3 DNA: TGTGCCAGCAGCCCGGGCGCTGGAGAGACCCAGTACTTC; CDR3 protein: CASSPGAGETQYF
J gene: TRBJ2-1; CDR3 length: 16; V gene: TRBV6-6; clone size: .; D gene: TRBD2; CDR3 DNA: TGTGCCAGCAGTTTTATCGATGCGGGAGGGCCACGTGAGCAGTTCTTC; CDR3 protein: CASSFIDAGGPREQFF
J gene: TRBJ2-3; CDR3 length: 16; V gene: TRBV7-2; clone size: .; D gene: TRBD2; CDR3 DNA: TGTGCCAGCAGCACCGGGACTAGCGGCAGAAAGGATACGCAGTATTTT; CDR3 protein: CASSTGTSGRKDTQYF
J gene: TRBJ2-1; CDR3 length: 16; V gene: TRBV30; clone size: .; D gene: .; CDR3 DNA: TGTGCCTGGAGTGTAAGGGTGGGAGCCTCCTACAATGAGCAGTTCTTC; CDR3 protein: CAWSVRVGASYNEQFF
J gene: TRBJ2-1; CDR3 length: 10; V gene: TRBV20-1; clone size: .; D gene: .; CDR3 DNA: TGCAGTGCCCGGCGGGATGAGCAGTTCTTC; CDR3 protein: CSARRDEQFF
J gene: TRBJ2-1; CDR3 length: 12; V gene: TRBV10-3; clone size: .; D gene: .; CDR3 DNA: TGTGCCATCAGTCCCGGTAGCAGAGAGCAGTTCTTC; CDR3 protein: CAISPGSREQFF
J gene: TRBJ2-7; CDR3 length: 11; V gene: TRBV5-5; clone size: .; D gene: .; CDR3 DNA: TGTGCCAGCAGCTTGAATTACGAGCAGTACTTC; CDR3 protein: CASSLNYEQYF
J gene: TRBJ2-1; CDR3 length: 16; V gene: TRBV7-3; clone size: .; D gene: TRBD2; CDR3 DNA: TGTGCCAGCAGCACCCACGGGACTAGCGGGATCAATGAGCAGTTCTTC; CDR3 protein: CASSTHGTSGINEQFF
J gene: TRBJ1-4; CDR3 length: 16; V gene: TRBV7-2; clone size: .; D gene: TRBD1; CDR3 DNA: TGTGCCAGCAGCCGAGAATCCGGGACAGGGGTTTATAGACTGTTTTTT; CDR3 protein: CASSRESGTGVYRLFF
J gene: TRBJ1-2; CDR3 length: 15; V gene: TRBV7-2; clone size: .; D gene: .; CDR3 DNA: TGTGCCAGCAGCTTAGAGCCGGGACCGCTCTATGGCTACACCTTC; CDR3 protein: CASSLEPGPLYGYTF
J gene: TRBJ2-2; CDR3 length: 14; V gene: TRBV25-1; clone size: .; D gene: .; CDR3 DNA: TGTGCCACCACAAAGGCCTCGAACACCGGGGAGCTGTTTTTT; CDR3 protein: CATTKASNTGELFF
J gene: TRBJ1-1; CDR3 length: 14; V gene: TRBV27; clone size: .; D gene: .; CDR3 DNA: TGTGCCAGCAGTTCCCCGGGACAGAACACTGAAGCTTTCTTT; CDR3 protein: CASSSPGQNTEAFF
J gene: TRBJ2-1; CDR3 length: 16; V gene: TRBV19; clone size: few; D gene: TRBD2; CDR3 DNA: TGTGCCAGTAGTACAGTAGAAGCGGGAGGGCCTTATGAGCAGTTCTTC; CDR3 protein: CASSTVEAGGPYEQFF
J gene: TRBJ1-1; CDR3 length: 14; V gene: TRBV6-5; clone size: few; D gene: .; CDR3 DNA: TGTGCCAGCAGTTACTCGACGGCGAACACTGAAGCTTTCTTT; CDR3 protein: CASSYSTANTEAFF
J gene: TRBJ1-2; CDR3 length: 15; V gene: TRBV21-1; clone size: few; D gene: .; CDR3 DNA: TGTGCCAGCAGCAAAGAGGAACAGCTTAACTATGGCTACACCTTC; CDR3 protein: CASSKEEQLNYGYTF
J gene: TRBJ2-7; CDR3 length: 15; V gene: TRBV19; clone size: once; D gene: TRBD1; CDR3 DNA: TGTGCCAGTAGCCAGAACAGGGACAGGGCTCACGAGCAGTACTTC; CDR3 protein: CASSQNRDRAHEQYF
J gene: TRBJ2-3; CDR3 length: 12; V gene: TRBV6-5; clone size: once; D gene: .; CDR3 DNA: TGTGCCAGCAGGGGGAACACAGATACGCAGTATTTT; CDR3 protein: CASRGNTDTQYF
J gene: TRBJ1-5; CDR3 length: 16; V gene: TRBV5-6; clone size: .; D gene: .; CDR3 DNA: TGTGCCAGCAGCTTAAGTAACAGGACTACTAATCAGCCCCAGCATTTT; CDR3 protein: CASSLSNRTTNQPQHF
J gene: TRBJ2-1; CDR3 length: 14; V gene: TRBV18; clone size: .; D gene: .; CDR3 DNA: TGTGCCAGCTCACCCGGAAGAAACCGGAATGAGCAGTTCTTC; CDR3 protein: CASSPGRNRNEQFF